Sequencing of this T cell receptor beta chain was carried out in a study of CXCR3-negative and CXCR3-positive naive CD8 T cells. Study-wide points: CXCR3-positive naive cells carried more hydrophobic TRB CDR3s than CXCR3-negative naive cells did. Both of the naive subsets showed about the same high diversity, but memory CD8+ cells had much less.

Concerning this clonotype itself: What it recognizes is unknown.

The CDR3 totals 15 residues. Germline loops: CDR1 KGHSH, CDR2 LQKENI. Each TRB cDNA library was prepared by 5' RACE (with UMI labels). TCRdb reanalyzed the 5' RACE reads, giving one entry per CDR3 protein sequence and no DNA. The sample's table shows about 130,000 distinct CDR3 sequences. The origin of this receptor is a human donor in good health. Some clones in this sample may be carry-over from other donors' samples. Material for sequencing was naive CXCR3+ CD8+ T cells from blood. The subset was: CD45RO-CCR7+CD27+CD95- naive CD8+ T cells expressing CXCR3 (TNR3+). The rearrangement links TRBV18 to TRBJ1-1. CDR3 in amino acids: CASSPPWQVNTEAFF.